The 2 T cell receptor beta chains below were found in one sample sequenced in a study of CD8 T cells in Susac syndrome. RNA, at about 0.45 to 1 ug, was reverse transcribed with random hexamers. TCRdb processed the immunoSEQ multiplex PCR reads anew with MiXCR; each CDR3 protein has one entry. The sample yields approximately 150,000 distinct CDR3 sequences, roughly 94% seen once. Specimen: CD4+ T cells from PBMCs. The receptors were sampled from a human donor with multiple sclerosis.

The CDR3 is CASSQEGWGRPEDTQYF. The CDR3 nucleotides are TGCGCCAGCAGCCAAGAGGGGTGGGGGAGGCCGGAAGATACGCAGTATTTT. V is TRBV4-1 and J is TRBJ2-3; D is perhaps TRBD2 (6 bases). This CDR3 region has 17 residues. The germline V and J ends were trimmed by 0 bases and 5 bases, with 18 bases remaining between them. Germline CDR1 and CDR2: MGHRA and YSYEKL.

The chain uses TRBV10-3 and TRBJ2-1, with D perhaps TRBD1 (6 bases). Germline V gives CDR1 ENHRY, CDR2 SYGVKD. The V end lost 5 bases, the J end lost 7 bases, and 21 bases lay between the germline ends. The CDR3 extends over 16 amino acids. CDR3 in amino acids: CAISPSTGWGTNEQFF. The CDR3 nucleotides are TGTGCCATCAGTCCAAGCACAGGGTGGGGGACGAATGAGCAGTTCTTC.